This T cell receptor (beta chain) is from a study of a mutant IDH1 vaccine in newly diagnosed glioma. Study-level information: With temozolomide cycles, or 4-6 weeks after radiotherapy alone, vaccination was started.

Regarding the study as a whole: 93.3% of patients showed vaccine-induced immune responses across multiple MHC alleles.

The CDR3 covers 14 residues. In the case of this clone: Its specificity is unknown.

Assay used: immunoSEQ multiplex PCR; TCRdb lists only in-frame clones, some missing. Of tens of thousands of clones listed, roughly 86% were seen once; the top ten hold 0.75% to 0.95%. The time point here: week 47, end of study. Each dose delivered 300 ug of mutant IDH1 20-mer peptide subcutaneously with imiquimod. The TCR was taken from a woman aged 45-60 years with glioma. The rearrangement uses TRBV21-1 and TRBJ2-5; the table's D call TRBD2 went unverified against the DNA. TRBV21-1 represents a pseudogene. The sequenced sample was PBMCs, obtained from a glioma patient whose treatment included an IDH1 peptide vaccine. CDR3 amino acids: CASSKEPFPETQYF. CDR3 in DNA: TGTGCCAGCAGCAAAGAGCCCTTCCCGGAGACCCAGTACTTC.